The T cell receptor (beta chain) described here comes from a study of CD8+CD57+ T cells in acquired aplastic anemia. Whoever was chosen for sequencing had shown CD8+CD57+ cell expansion by flow cytometry. Blood was sampled before the patients had received any therapy. It was genomic DNA that served as the template for profiling TCR beta VDJ and CDR3. TCRdb reanalysed the reads using MiXCR and keeps one entry per CDR3 protein. Of 220,000 or so distinct CDR3 sequences listed, 60% to 80% are singletons. Germline V CDR1 and CDR2: SNHLY, FYNNEI. V lost 1 base, J lost 6 bases, and 13 bases lay in between. CDR3 length equals 14 residues.

This receptor was obtained from a human donor with aplastic anemia. The chain joins TRBV2 to TRBJ2-7; D possibly corresponds to TRBD2 (6 bases). Material for sequencing was sorted CD4+, CD8+, or CD8+CD57+ T cells (not recorded which) from PBMCs. CDR3 sequence reads: CASSEDGRRGEQYF. The CDR3 DNA reads as TGTGCCAGCAGTGAAGATGGGAGGAGGGGCGAGCAGTACTTC.